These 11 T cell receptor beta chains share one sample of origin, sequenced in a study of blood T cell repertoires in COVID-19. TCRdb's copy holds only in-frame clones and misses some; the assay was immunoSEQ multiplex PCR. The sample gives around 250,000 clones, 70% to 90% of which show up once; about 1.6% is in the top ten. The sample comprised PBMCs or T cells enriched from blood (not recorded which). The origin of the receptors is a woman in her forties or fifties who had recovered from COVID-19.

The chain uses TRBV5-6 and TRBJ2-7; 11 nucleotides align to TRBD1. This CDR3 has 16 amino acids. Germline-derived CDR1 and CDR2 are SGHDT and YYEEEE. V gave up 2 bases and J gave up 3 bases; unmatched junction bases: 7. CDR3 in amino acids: CASSFGTGGSVYEQYF. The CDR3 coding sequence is TGTGCCAGCAGCTTCGGGACAGGGGGGAGCGTCTACGAGCAGTACTTC.

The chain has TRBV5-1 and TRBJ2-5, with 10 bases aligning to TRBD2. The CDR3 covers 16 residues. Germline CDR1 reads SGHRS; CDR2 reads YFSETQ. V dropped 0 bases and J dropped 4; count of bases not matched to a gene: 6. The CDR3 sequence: CASSLAPSGSIETQYF. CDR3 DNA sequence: TGCGCCAGCAGCTTGGCGCCTAGCGGGAGTATAGAGACCCAGTACTTC.

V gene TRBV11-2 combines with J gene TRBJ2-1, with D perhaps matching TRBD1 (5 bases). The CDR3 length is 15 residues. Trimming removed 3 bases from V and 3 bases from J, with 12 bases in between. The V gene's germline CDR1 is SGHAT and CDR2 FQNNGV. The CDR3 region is CASSFRPQGYNEQFF. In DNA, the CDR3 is TGTGCCAGCAGCTTTAGGCCGCAGGGCTACAATGAGCAGTTCTTC.

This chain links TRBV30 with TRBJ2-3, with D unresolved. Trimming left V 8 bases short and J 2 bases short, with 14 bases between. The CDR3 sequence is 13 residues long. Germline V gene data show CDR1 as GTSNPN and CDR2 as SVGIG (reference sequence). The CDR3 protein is CALNWAHTDTQYF. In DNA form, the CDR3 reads TGTGCCCTAAACTGGGCCCACACAGATACGCAGTATTTT.

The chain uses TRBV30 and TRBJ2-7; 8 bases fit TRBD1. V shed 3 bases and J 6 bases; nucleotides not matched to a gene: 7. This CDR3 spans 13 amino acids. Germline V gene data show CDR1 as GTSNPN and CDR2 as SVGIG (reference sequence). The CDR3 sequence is CAWSPLGQGEQYF. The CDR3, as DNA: TGTGCCTGGAGCCCCCTCGGACAGGGCGAGCAGTACTTC.

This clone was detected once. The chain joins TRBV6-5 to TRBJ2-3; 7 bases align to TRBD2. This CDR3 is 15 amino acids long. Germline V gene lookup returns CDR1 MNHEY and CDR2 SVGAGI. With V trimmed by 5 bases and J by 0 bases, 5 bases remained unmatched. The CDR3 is CASSKFSGSTDTQYF. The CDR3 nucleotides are TGTGCCAGCAGTAAATTTAGCGGGAGCACAGATACGCAGTATTTT.

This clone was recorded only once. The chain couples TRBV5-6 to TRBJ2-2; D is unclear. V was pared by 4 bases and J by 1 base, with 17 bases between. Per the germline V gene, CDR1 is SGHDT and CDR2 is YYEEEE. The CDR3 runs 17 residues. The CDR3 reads CASSLWLATKNTGELFF. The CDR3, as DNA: TGTGCCAGCAGCCTTTGGCTGGCAACAAAGAACACCGGGGAGCTGTTTTTT.

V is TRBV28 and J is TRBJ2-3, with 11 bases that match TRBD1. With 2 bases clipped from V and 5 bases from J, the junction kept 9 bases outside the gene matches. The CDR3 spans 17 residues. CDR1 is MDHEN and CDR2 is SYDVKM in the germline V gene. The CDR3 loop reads CASSLRQDRGPGDTQYF. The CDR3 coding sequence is TGTGCCAGCAGTTTACGCCAGGACAGGGGGCCTGGAGATACGCAGTATTTT.

This CDR3 is CASSKTGLGYGYTF. Here the CDR3 DNA reads TGTGCCAGCAGCAAGACAGGGCTTGGCTATGGCTACACCTTC. The chain has TRBV28 and TRBJ1-2, with 7 bases identical to TRBD1. V lost 6 bases, J lost 4 bases, and 8 bases stayed unmatched. The CDR3 runs to 14 residues. Germline V lookup: CDR1 MDHEN, CDR2 SYDVKM.

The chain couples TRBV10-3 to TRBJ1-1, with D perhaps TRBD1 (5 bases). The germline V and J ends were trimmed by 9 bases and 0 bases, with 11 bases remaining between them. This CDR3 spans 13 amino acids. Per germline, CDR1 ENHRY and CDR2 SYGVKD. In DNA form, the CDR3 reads TGTGCCATTCGAGACAGTCTGAACACTGAAGCTTTCTTT. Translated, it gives CAIRDSLNTEAFF.

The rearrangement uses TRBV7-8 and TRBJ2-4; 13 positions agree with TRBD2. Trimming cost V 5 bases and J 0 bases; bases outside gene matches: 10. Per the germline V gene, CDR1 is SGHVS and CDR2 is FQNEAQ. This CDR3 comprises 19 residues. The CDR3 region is CASSARLAGGLLAKNIQYF. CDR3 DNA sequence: TGTGCCAGCAGCGCCAGACTAGCGGGAGGACTTCTAGCCAAAAACATTCAGTACTTC.